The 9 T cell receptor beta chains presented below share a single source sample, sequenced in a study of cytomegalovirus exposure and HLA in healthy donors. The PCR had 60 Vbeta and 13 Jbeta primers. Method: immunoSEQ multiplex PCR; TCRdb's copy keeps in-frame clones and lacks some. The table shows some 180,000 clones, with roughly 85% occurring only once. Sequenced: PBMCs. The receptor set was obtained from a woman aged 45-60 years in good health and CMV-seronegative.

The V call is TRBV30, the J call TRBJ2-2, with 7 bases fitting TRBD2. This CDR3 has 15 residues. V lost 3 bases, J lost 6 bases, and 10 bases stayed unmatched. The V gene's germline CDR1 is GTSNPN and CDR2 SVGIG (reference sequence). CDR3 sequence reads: CAWRQRISGPGELFF. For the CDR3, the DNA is TGTGCCTGGAGGCAGAGAATTAGCGGGCCCGGGGAGCTGTTTTTT.

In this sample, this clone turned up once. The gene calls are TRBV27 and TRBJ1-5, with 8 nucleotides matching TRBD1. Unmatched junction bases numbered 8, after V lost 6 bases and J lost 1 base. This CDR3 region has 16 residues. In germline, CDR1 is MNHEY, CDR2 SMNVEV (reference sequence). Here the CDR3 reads CASSSRRTGSNQPQHF. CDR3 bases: TGTGCCAGCAGCTCCCGGAGGACAGGGAGCAATCAGCCCCAGCATTTT.

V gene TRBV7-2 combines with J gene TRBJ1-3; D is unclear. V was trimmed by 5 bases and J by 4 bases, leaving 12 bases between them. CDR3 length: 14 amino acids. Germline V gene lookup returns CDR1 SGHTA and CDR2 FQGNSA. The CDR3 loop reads CASSPWSEGNTIYF. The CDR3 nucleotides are TGTGCCAGCAGCCCCTGGTCAGAAGGAAACACCATATATTTT.

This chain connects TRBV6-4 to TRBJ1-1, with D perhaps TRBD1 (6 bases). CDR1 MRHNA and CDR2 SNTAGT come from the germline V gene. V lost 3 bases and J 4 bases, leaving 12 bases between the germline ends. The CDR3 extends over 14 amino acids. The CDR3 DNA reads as TGTGCCAGCAGTGATGATACAGGGAGCACTGAAGCTTTCTTT. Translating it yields CASSDDTGSTEAFF.

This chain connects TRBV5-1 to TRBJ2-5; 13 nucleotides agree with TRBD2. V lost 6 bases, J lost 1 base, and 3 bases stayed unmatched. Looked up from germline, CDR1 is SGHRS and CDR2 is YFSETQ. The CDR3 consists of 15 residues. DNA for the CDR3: TGCGCCAGCACCACTAGCGGGGGGGCCCAAGAGACCCAGTACTTC. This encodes CASTTSGGAQETQYF.

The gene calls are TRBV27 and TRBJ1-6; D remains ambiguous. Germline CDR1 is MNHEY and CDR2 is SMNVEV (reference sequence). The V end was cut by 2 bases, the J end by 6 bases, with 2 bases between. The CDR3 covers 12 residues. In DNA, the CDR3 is TGTGCCAGCAGTTTACTTAATTCACCCCTCCACTTT. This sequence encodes CASSLLNSPLHF.

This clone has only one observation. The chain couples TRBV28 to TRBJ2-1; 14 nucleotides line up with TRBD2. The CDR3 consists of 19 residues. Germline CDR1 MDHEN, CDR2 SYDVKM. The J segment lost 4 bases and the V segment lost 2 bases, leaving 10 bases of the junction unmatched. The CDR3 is CASSLQGLAGARGYNEQFF. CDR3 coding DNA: TGTGCCAGCAGTTTACAGGGACTAGCGGGAGCTAGGGGTTACAATGAGCAGTTCTTC.

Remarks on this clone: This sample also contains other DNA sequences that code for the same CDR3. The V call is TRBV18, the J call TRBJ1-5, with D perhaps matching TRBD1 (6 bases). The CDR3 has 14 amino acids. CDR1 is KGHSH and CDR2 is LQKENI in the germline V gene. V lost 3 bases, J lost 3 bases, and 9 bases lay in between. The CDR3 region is CASSPQGNNQPQHF. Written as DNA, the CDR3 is TGTGCCAGCTCACCGCAGGGGAACAATCAGCCCCAGCATTTT.

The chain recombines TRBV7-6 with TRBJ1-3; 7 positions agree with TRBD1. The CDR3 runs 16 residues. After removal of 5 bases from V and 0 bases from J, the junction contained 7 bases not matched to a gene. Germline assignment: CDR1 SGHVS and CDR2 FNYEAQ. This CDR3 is CASSRTGASSGNTIYF. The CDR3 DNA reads TGTGCCAGCAGCCGAACAGGGGCGAGCTCTGGAAACACCATATATTTT.